Below are 17 T cell receptor beta chains sequenced from a single sample in a study of OX40 agonist ivuxolimab in advanced cancers. Only in-frame clones appear in the TCRdb table, and some are missing; sequencing was by immunoSEQ multiplex PCR. The table lists some 60,000 clones, about 83% of them singletons, with 27% in the top ten. Sample: CD4+ or CD8+ T cells sorted from blood, taken in a trial of the OX40 agonist ivuxolimab. The receptors derive from an adult with an advanced solid tumor such as melanoma, head and neck, liver or kidney cancer.

J is TRBJ2-1 and V is TRBV5-4, with D hard to call. V shed 4 bases and J shed 0 bases, with 8 bases lying between them. CDR3 length: 14 residues. Germline CDR1 and CDR2: SGHNT and YYREEE (reference sequence). The CDR3 here is CASSGRSSYNEQFF. The CDR3 DNA reads as TGTGCCAGCAGCGGACGTAGCTCCTACAATGAGCAGTTCTTC.

The J gene is TRBJ1-5, the V gene TRBV19, with 10 bases aligning to TRBD1. CDR1 LNHDA and CDR2 SQIVND come from the germline V gene (reference sequence). The CDR3 spans 13 residues. The V segment lost 7 bases and the J segment 6 bases; nucleotides outside the gene matches: 3. Written as DNA, the CDR3 is TGTGCCAGTACGGACAGGGGGGCTCAGCCCCAGCATTTT. Protein sequence: CASTDRGAQPQHF.

The rearrangement joins TRBV19 to TRBJ1-3, with 9 bases fitting TRBD1. V lost 5 bases to trimming and J lost 2 bases; unmatched junction nucleotides: 4. CDR3 length: 15 amino acids. Germline CDR1 reads LNHDA; CDR2 reads SQIVND (reference sequence). CDR3 residues: CASSLRTGAGNTIYF. CDR3 nucleotides: TGTGCCAGTAGTCTGCGGACAGGGGCTGGAAACACCATATATTTT.

The chain links TRBV28 to TRBJ1-4, with TRBD1 matching 9 bases. With 2 bases clipped from V and 8 bases from J, the junction kept 9 bases outside the gene matches. This CDR3 is 16 amino acids long. Per the germline V gene, CDR1 is MDHEN and CDR2 is SYDVKM. The CDR3 DNA reads as TGTGCCAGCAGTTTACCCGGGACAGGGATAGAAGAAAAACTGTTTTTT. Translation gives CASSLPGTGIEEKLFF.

The chain carries TRBV7-8 and TRBJ2-7; TRBD2 agrees at 11 bases. The CDR3 consists of 18 residues. The V and J ends lost 0 bases and 3 bases, in that order; junction bases with no gene match: 10. Germline CDR1 is SGHVS and CDR2 is FQNEAQ. The CDR3 nucleotides are TGTGCCAGCAGCTTAGCGTCCGGGGCTAGCGGGGGGCTCTACGAGCAGTACTTC. Protein sequence: CASSLASGASGGLYEQYF.

The CDR3 DNA is TGCGCCAGCAGCCAACTCCCGCGGGAGACCCAGTACTTC. This sequence encodes CASSQLPRETQYF. The V and J genes are TRBV4-1 and TRBJ2-5; D unclear. V gave up 2 bases and J gave up 5 bases, with 9 bases separating them. Germline lookup yields CDR1 MGHRA and CDR2 YSYEKL. The CDR3 contains 13 residues.

The rearrangement joins TRBV7-8 to TRBJ2-3; D unresolved. The V gene's germline CDR1 is SGHVS and CDR2 FQNEAQ. This CDR3 has 12 residues. Trimming cost V 3 bases and J 3 bases, with 4 bases left between them. DNA of the CDR3: TGTGCCAGCAGCTTGGGTACAGATACGCAGTATTTT. It encodes CASSLGTDTQYF.

The rearrangement uses TRBV2 and TRBJ1-1; D is unresolved. In germline, CDR1 is SNHLY, CDR2 FYNNEI. V lost 0 bases and J 0 bases, leaving 14 bases between the germline ends. The CDR3 has 17 residues. As DNA, the CDR3 is TGTGCCAGCAGTGAAGCTTTGCAGGCTTTCATGAACACTGAAGCTTTCTTT. This sequence encodes CASSEALQAFMNTEAFF.

The CDR3 loop reads CASSLGQVNTEAFF. DNA of the CDR3: TGCGCCAGCAGCTTGGGACAGGTCAACACTGAAGCTTTCTTT. The genes are TRBV5-1 and TRBJ1-1; perhaps TRBD1 as D (6 bases). CDR1 and CDR2 from the germline V gene are SGHRS and YFSETQ. The ends were cut back, 0 bases at V and 2 bases at J, with 8 bases in the middle. This CDR3 region has 14 residues. Drawing the rest from reference TRBV5-1 and TRBJ1-1, the complete variable domain is KAGVTQTPRYLIKTRGQQVTLSCSPISGHRSVSWYQQTPGQGLQFLFEYFSETQRNKGNFPGRFSGRQFSNSRSEMNVSTLELGDSALYLCASSLGQVNTEAFFGQGTRLTVV.

The chain employs TRBV4-2 and TRBJ1-2; the match to TRBD1 covers 10 bases. Germline V lookup: CDR1 LGHNA, CDR2 YNFKEQ. V lost 6 bases, J lost 5 bases, and 6 bases stayed unmatched. This CDR3 contains 14 residues. The CDR3 nucleotides are TGTGCCAGCAGTGTGGACAGGGGGGATTATGGCTACACCTTC. Translating it yields CASSVDRGDYGYTF.

The chain recombines TRBV7-2 with TRBJ2-5, with D possibly matching TRBD2 (5 bases). The CDR3 extends over 12 amino acids. Germline lookup yields CDR1 SGHTA and CDR2 FQGNSA. Trimming stripped 2 bases from V and 13 bases from J, with 14 bases between. CDR3 protein: CASSLSSGKGYF. The CDR3 coding sequence is TGTGCCAGCAGCTTATCTTCGGGGAAAGGGTACTTC.

The chain couples TRBV5-1 to TRBJ1-5; a possible D gene is TRBD1 (5 bases). The CDR3 totals 15 residues. CDR1 is SGHRS, CDR2 YFSETQ, per germline. Trimming cost V 4 bases and J 0 bases, with 11 bases left between them. The CDR3 DNA follows: TGCGCCAGCAGCCTTGACGGACATAGCAATCAGCCCCAGCATTTT. Translation: CASSLDGHSNQPQHF. The variable domain in full, with the rest retrieved from reference TRBV5-1 and TRBJ1-5, is KAGVTQTPRYLIKTRGQQVTLSCSPISGHRSVSWYQQTPGQGLQFLFEYFSETQRNKGNFPGRFSGRQFSNSRSEMNVSTLELGDSALYLCASSLDGHSNQPQHFGDGTRLSIL.

This clone was seen just once. J is TRBJ2-7 and V is TRBV30; 11 bases map to TRBD2. This CDR3 is 13 amino acids long. Losses at the gene ends were 8 bases for V and 3 bases for J; bases not matched to a gene: 6. Germline assignment: CDR1 GTSNPN and CDR2 SVGIG (reference sequence). This CDR3 is CAGLGLADYEQYF. CDR3 coding DNA: TGTGCCGGATTGGGACTAGCGGACTACGAGCAGTACTTC.

This chain joins TRBV10-2 and TRBJ2-3, with TRBD2 as a possible D gene (5 bases). The CDR3 length is 14 residues. V was trimmed by 7 bases and J by 6 bases, leaving 17 bases between them. Per germline, CDR1 WSHSY and CDR2 SAAADI. CDR3 bases: TGCGCCAGCACCCGGACTTATCAAAAGGATACGCAGTATTTT. Its protein is CASTRTYQKDTQYF.

J is TRBJ2-6 and V is TRBV5-4; D is ambiguous. Germline V CDR1 and CDR2: SGHNT, YYREEE (reference sequence). The germline V and J ends were trimmed by 0 bases and 3 bases, with 4 bases remaining between them. CDR3 length: 14 amino acids. The CDR3 DNA reads TGTGCCAGCAGCTTGGAAGTTGGGGCCAACGTCCTGACTTTC. Its protein is CASSLEVGANVLTF. Drawing the rest from reference TRBV5-4 and TRBJ2-6, the complete variable domain is ETGVTQSPTHLIKTRGQQVTLRCSSQSGHNTVSWYQQALGQGPQFIFQYYREEENGRGNFPPRFSGLQFPNYSSELNVNALELDDSALYLCASSLEVGANVLTFGAGSRLTVL.

The V and J genes are TRBV5-4 and TRBJ1-2; D is ambiguous. CDR1 and CDR2 (germline): SGHNT, YYREEE (reference sequence). Trimming removed 1 base at V and 1 base at J, with 8 bases between. The CDR3 loop spans 14 amino acids. The CDR3 is CASSLPTNNYGYTF. The CDR3 bases are TGTGCCAGCAGCTTGCCTACGAATAACTATGGCTACACCTTC.

The chain has TRBV2 and TRBJ2-3; TRBD1 or TRBD2 may be the D gene (5 bases each). V lost 2 bases and J 0 bases, leaving 21 bases between the germline ends. Looked up from germline, CDR1 is SNHLY and CDR2 is FYNNEI. The length of the CDR3 is 19 residues. CDR3 region: CASSENLGRLSFSTDTQYF. The CDR3, as DNA: TGTGCCAGCAGTGAAAACCTGGGGCGACTATCCTTTAGCACAGATACGCAGTATTTT.